The 20 T cell receptor beta chains in this list originate from one sample, sequenced in a study of blood T cell repertoires in COVID-19. Here immunoSEQ multiplex PCR was the method, and the copy in TCRdb shows in-frame clones only, minus some. The sample has about 130,000 clones; about 93% are singletons. Material for sequencing was peripheral blood. These receptors were obtained from a man aged 45-60 years with COVID-19, enrolled during active disease.

This chain connects TRBV12-5 to TRBJ2-7; maybe TRBD2 (5 bases). Germline loops: CDR1 LGHNT, CDR2 FRNRAP. The CDR3 is 15 amino acids. Deletions cut 4 bases from V and 2 bases from J, with 15 bases between. CDR3 sequence (DNA): TGTGCTAGTGGTTCTACCGGACTCGCCCCCTACGAGCAGTACGTC. Protein product: CASGSTGLAPYEQYV.

The chain has TRBV7-2 and TRBJ1-2; tentatively, D is TRBD1 (6 bases). CDR3 length: 15 amino acids. V lost 2 bases to trimming and J lost 3 bases, with 13 bases between them. CDR1 SGHTA and CDR2 FQGNSA come from the germline V gene. In DNA, the CDR3 is TGTGCCAGCAGCTTAAATCAGGGGTATTACTATGGCTACACCTTC. Translation: CASSLNQGYYYGYTF.

This chain links TRBV4-1 with TRBJ2-5; tentatively, D is TRBD1 (6 bases). The germline V and J ends were trimmed by 2 bases and 1 base, with 23 bases remaining between them. This CDR3 has 19 amino acids. CDR1 is MGHRA and CDR2 is YSYEKL in the germline V gene. CDR3 residues: CASSQHAEGRGYSQETQYF. The DNA of the CDR3 is TGCGCCAGCAGCCAACACGCCGAAGGTAGGGGGTATTCCCAAGAGACCCAGTACTTC.

The V call is TRBV5-1, the J call TRBJ1-6; no firm D call. The CDR3 is 15 residues long. The germline V gene encodes CDR1 SGHRS and CDR2 YFSETQ. The V end was cut by 2 bases, the J end by 5 bases, with 11 bases between. CDR3 sequence reads: CASSFGTVDNSPLHF. CDR3 nucleotide sequence: TGCGCCAGCAGCTTCGGAACAGTGGATAATTCACCCCTCCACTTT.

The rearrangement links TRBV4-1 to TRBJ2-2; D unclear. The CDR3 consists of 14 residues. Germline loops: CDR1 MGHRA, CDR2 YSYEKL. Trimming shortened V by 1 base and J by 0 bases, and 3 bases separated the two germline ends. Written as DNA, the CDR3 is TGCGCCAGCAGCCAAGTTACGAACACCGGGGAGCTGTTTTTT. Encoded protein: CASSQVTNTGELFF.

The chain carries TRBV6-5 and TRBJ2-1, with 13 bases lining up with TRBD2. The CDR3 has 16 amino acids. Germline CDR1 reads MNHEY; CDR2 reads SVGAGI. The V segment lost 2 bases and the J segment 10 bases; nucleotides outside the gene matches: 8. The CDR3 protein is CASSYPGLAGEVEQFF. CDR3 sequence (DNA): TGTGCCAGCAGTTACCCTGGACTAGCGGGAGAAGTCGAGCAGTTCTTC.

V gene TRBV10-3 combines with J gene TRBJ2-1; D not resolved. V lost 2 bases to trimming and J lost 10 bases, with 9 bases between them. The germline V gene has CDR1 ENHRY and CDR2 SYGVKD. CDR3 size: 12 residues. The CDR3 DNA is TGTGCCATCAGTGAGATCGGCGGCGAGCAGTTCTTC. Amino acids: CAISEIGGEQFF.

The chain has TRBV5-6 and TRBJ2-3, with unresolved D. V gave up 4 bases and J gave up 6 bases, with 12 bases separating them. Per the germline V gene, CDR1 is SGHDT and CDR2 is YYEEEE. The CDR3 runs 13 residues. DNA of the CDR3: TGTGCCAGCAGCCCAATGGGCCGGGATACGCAGTATTTT. This codes for CASSPMGRDTQYF.

CDR3 nucleotides: TGTGCCAGCAGCCTCCCGGGAGGGCAGGGGGCCAAAAACATTCAGTACTTC. This sequence encodes CASSLPGGQGAKNIQYF. The chain has TRBV5-4 and TRBJ2-4; 8 nucleotides agree with TRBD2. Germline assignment: CDR1 SGHNT and CDR2 YYREEE (reference sequence). J was trimmed by 1 base and V by 4 bases; bases with no gene match: 10. This CDR3 is 17 amino acids long.

The chain combines TRBV30 with TRBJ1-3, with D maybe TRBD1 (5 bases). Germline assignment: CDR1 GTSNPN and CDR2 SVGIG (reference sequence). Trimming left V 7 bases short and J 0 bases short, with 16 bases between. The CDR3 extends over 15 amino acids. CDR3 bases: TGTGCCTCCTCCCCGGGGGACCTCTCTGGAAACACCATATATTTT. It is translated as CASSPGDLSGNTIYF.

The chain combines TRBV28 with TRBJ2-1; the D gene is possibly TRBD2 (6 bases). V was cut by 4 bases and J by 6 bases, with 10 bases left in between. CDR1 and CDR2 from the germline V gene are MDHEN and SYDVKM. The CDR3 is made up of 13 amino acids. This CDR3 is CASSWGVSNEQFF. CDR3 nucleotides: TGTGCCAGCAGTTGGGGGGTGAGCAATGAGCAGTTCTTC.

The chain employs TRBV6-6 and TRBJ2-1, with 9 bases that match TRBD2. The germline CDR1 and CDR2 sequences are MNHNY and SVGAGI (reference sequence). The J segment lost 5 bases and the V segment lost 7 bases, leaving 9 bases of the junction unmatched. The CDR3 consists of 15 residues. As DNA, the CDR3 is TGTGCCAGCACCCCCCGGCTAGCGGGAAACAATGAGCAGTTCTTC. As protein: CASTPRLAGNNEQFF.

This clone was picked up one time. The rearrangement links TRBV28 to TRBJ2-7, with D possibly TRBD1 on 5 matching bases. In germline, CDR1 is MDHEN, CDR2 SYDVKM. The CDR3 runs 13 residues. V was trimmed by 5 bases and J by 3 bases, leaving 11 bases between them. The CDR3 nucleotides are TGTGCCAGCAGTCCTGACAGTTACTACGAGCAGTACTTC. Encoded protein: CASSPDSYYEQYF. Looking up the rest from reference TRBV28 and TRBJ2-7 gives the full variable domain: DVKVTQSSRYLVKRTGEKVFLECVQDMDHENMFWYRQDPGLGLRLIYFSYDVKMKEKGDIPEGYSVSREKKERFSLILESASTNQTSMYLCASSPDSYYEQYFGPGTRLTVT.

The chain recombines TRBV10-3 with TRBJ2-2, with TRBD2 identical over 8 bases. The CDR3 length is 14 residues. The germline V gene encodes CDR1 ENHRY and CDR2 SYGVKD. Germline trimming cut 7 bases from V and 4 bases from J; bases unmatched to any gene: 5. The CDR3 reads CAIKTGGITGELFF. For the CDR3, the DNA is TGTGCCATCAAGACGGGAGGGATCACCGGGGAGCTGTTTTTT.

This clone has just one count. The chain is built from TRBV19 and TRBJ2-2; D is uncertain. This CDR3 has 13 amino acids. Per germline, CDR1 LNHDA and CDR2 SQIVND (reference sequence). V was trimmed by 4 bases and J by 3 bases, leaving 6 bases between them. CDR3 residues: CASSSLYTGELFF. In DNA, the CDR3 is TGTGCCAGTAGTAGCCTATACACCGGGGAGCTGTTTTTT. Drawing the rest from reference TRBV19 and TRBJ2-2, the complete variable domain is DGGITQSPKYLFRKEGQNVTLSCEQNLNHDAMYWYRQDPGQGLRLIYYSQIVNDFQKGDIAEGYSVSREKKESFPLTVTSAQKNPTAFYLCASSSLYTGELFFGEGSRLTVL.

The J gene is TRBJ2-2, the V gene TRBV5-1; TRBD2 aligns across 13 bases. Trimming cost V 0 bases and J 4 bases; bases outside gene matches: 3. The V gene's germline CDR1 is SGHRS and CDR2 YFSETQ. The CDR3 loop spans 17 amino acids. CDR3 sequence (DNA): TGCGCCAGCAGCTTGGGGACTAGCGGGAGTCTCACCGGGGAGCTGTTTTTT. Residues: CASSLGTSGSLTGELFF.

The gene calls are TRBV18 and TRBJ2-1; 14 nucleotides align to TRBD2. There are 18 residues in the CDR3. CDR1 and CDR2 (germline): KGHSH, LQKENI. J gave up 3 bases and V 6 bases, and 10 bases lay outside the gene matches. CDR3: CASSPTSGRESVYNEQFF. CDR3 bases: TGTGCCAGCTCTCCGACTAGCGGGAGGGAGTCAGTCTACAATGAGCAGTTCTTC. The complete variable domain, with remaining parts taken from reference TRBV18 and TRBJ2-1, reads NAGVMQNPRHLVRRRGQEARLRCSPMKGHSHVYWYRQLPEEGLKFMVYLQKENIIDESGMPKERFSAEFPKEGPSILRIQQVVRGDSAAYFCASSPTSGRESVYNEQFFGPGTRLTVL.

The rearrangement joins TRBV6-1 to TRBJ1-5; TRBD1 aligns across 8 bases. The length of the CDR3 is 16 residues. J lost 7 bases, V lost 2 bases, and 10 bases had no gene match. In germline, CDR1 is MNHNS, CDR2 SASEGT. The CDR3 DNA is TGTGCCAGCAGTGAACTAGGACAGGGCGGACGCCAGCCCCAGCATTTT. Its protein is CASSELGQGGRQPQHF.

The chain links TRBV27 to TRBJ2-1; 12 nucleotides match TRBD2. Trimming cost V 11 bases and J 8 bases; bases outside gene matches: 13. The CDR3 sequence is 15 residues long. In germline, CDR1 is MNHEY, CDR2 SMNVEV (reference sequence). CDR3 protein: CAASRGLAGGDEQFF. The CDR3 DNA is TGTGCCGCCTCACGGGGGCTAGCGGGAGGGGATGAGCAGTTCTTC.

This chain connects TRBV13 to TRBJ2-5, with TRBD2 matching over 7 bases. The ends lost 5 bases at V and 5 bases at J; junction bases unmatched: 8. Germline V lookup: CDR1 PRHDT, CDR2 FYEKMQ (reference sequence). CDR3 length equals 14 residues. This chain's CDR3 is CASSPLAGDETQYF. The CDR3 DNA follows: TGTGCCAGCAGCCCCCTGGCGGGGGACGAGACCCAGTACTTC.